The clone carrying this T cell receptor (beta chain) was counted a few times. Its antigen is not known. This sample was included in a study of human T cells and chemical hapten exposure. Whole-study context: Largely, small differences in pooled library volume made per-sample TCR yields vary. Study observations and caveats: Unchanged with DPC sensitization were TCRs above 1 in 1000 frequency.

The germline CDR1 and CDR2 sequences are LNHDA and SQIVND (reference sequence). The CDR3 sequence is 14 residues long. The germline V and J ends were trimmed by 6 bases and 0 bases, with 9 bases remaining between them. Total RNA extraction was carried out from unfractionated whole blood. The study's library attached unique molecular identifiers to single cDNA molecules. Per the study methods: TCRs per sample had a median of approximately 100,000 and ranged from about 23,224 to 700,000. TCRdb analysed the reads with MiXCR anew, one entry per CDR3 protein. For this entry, the V and J calls and clone size follow TCRdb and not the study's own pipeline. This table holds 120,000 or so distinct CDR3 sequences, roughly 8.5% found once.

This TCR came from a human donor in good health. Some clones in this sample may be carry-over from other donors' samples. The chain has TRBV19 and TRBJ1-5; D unclear. The sequenced sample consisted of whole blood. The CDR3 spells CASSTDYSNQPQHF. The CDR3, as DNA: TGTGCCAGTAGCACAGATTATAGCAATCAGCCCCAGCATTTT.